This entry lists 14 T cell receptor beta chains sequenced from one sample in a study of high-grade serous ovarian cancer treatment subgroups. The method was immunoSEQ multiplex PCR; TCRdb's version includes in-frame clones alone and lacks a portion of them. The sample holds roughly 4,800 clones, about 70% seen once. The tumor samples were collected prior to definitive surgery or chemotherapy. The sample consisted of tumor tissue. The receptors were sampled from a human donor with high-grade serous ovarian cancer.

The chain has TRBV7-8 and TRBJ1-1, with 8 bases matching TRBD1. The junction had 6 bases not matched to a gene; V was cut back by 4 bases and J by 5 bases. The CDR3 is made up of 14 amino acids. In germline, CDR1 is SGHVS, CDR2 FQNEAQ. In nucleotides, the CDR3 is TGTGCCAGCAGCTCCGTCAGGGGGCCGACTGAAGCTTTCTTT. It translates to CASSSVRGPTEAFF.

V and J are TRBV27 and TRBJ2-5, with 7 bases that match TRBD2. CDR1 and CDR2 from the germline V gene are MNHEY and SMNVEV (reference sequence). There are 14 residues in the CDR3. Losses at the gene ends were 1 base for V and 5 bases for J; bases not matched to a gene: 4. The CDR3 nucleotides read TGTGCCAGCAGTTTATTGGCGGGGGTGGAGACCCAGTACTTC. It codes for CASSLLAGVETQYF.

The chain couples TRBV7-6 to TRBJ2-2; 10 positions agree with TRBD1. CDR3 length: 16 amino acids. CDR1 and CDR2 from the germline V gene are SGHVS and FNYEAQ. V lost 4 bases to trimming and J lost 6 bases; unmatched junction nucleotides: 8. The CDR3: CASSYPGTGVPGELFF. In DNA, the CDR3 is TGTGCCAGCAGCTACCCTGGGACAGGGGTCCCCGGGGAGCTGTTTTTT.

CDR3 region: CASSSLLGGRAKNIQYF. The CDR3, as DNA: TGTGCCAGCAGCTCGTTATTGGGGGGCAGAGCCAAAAACATTCAGTACTTC. The V and J genes are TRBV7-2 and TRBJ2-4; D may match TRBD1 or TRBD2 (6 bases each). This CDR3 comprises 17 residues. V lost 4 bases to trimming and J lost 0 bases, with 16 bases between them. Germline V CDR1 and CDR2: SGHTA, FQGNSA.

This clone was counted once. CDR3 in amino acids: CASSATGSTNEKLFF. The CDR3 nucleotides read TGCGCCAGCAGCGCTACAGGGTCTACTAATGAAAAACTGTTTTTT. J is TRBJ1-4 and V is TRBV5-1; D possibly corresponds to TRBD1 (6 bases). The CDR3 consists of 15 residues. Germline lookup yields CDR1 SGHRS and CDR2 YFSETQ. Trimming removed 4 bases at V and 2 bases at J, with 12 bases between.

This clone was seen a single time. This chain links TRBV7-9 with TRBJ2-5; D not resolved. Germline CDR1 reads SEHNR; CDR2 reads FQNEAQ (reference sequence). Trimming cost V 5 bases and J 3 bases, with 13 bases left between them. The length of the CDR3 is 14 residues. The CDR3 DNA reads TGTGCCAGCAGCCCAGCGCCGTTTGAAGAGACCCAGTACTTC. It specifies CASSPAPFEETQYF.

For the CDR3, the DNA is TGTGCCAGCAGCGAGGGGACAGGGTCGAACACTGAAGCTTTCTTT. Protein product: CASSEGTGSNTEAFF. V is TRBV9 and J is TRBJ1-1; TRBD1 matches 9 bases. The CDR3 sequence is 15 residues long. V was pared by 3 bases and J by 1 base, with 4 bases of the junction left unmatched. Germline V CDR1 and CDR2: SGDLS, YYNGEE.

This chain links TRBV5-1 with TRBJ1-1; no clear D. V gave up 5 bases and J gave up 0 bases, with 14 bases separating them. Per germline, CDR1 SGHRS and CDR2 YFSETQ. There are 15 residues in the CDR3. The CDR3 sequence: CASRPQETLNTEAFF. DNA of the CDR3: TGCGCCAGCAGGCCCCAGGAGACTCTGAACACTGAAGCTTTCTTT.

V gene TRBV19 combines with J gene TRBJ1-5; D not resolved. CDR3 length: 15 residues. V was clipped by 7 bases and J by 0 bases, with 13 bases between them. CDR1 is LNHDA, CDR2 SQIVND, per germline (reference sequence). CDR3 in DNA: TGTGCCAGTACGACACCTGGGTATAGCAATCAGCCCCAGCATTTT. Protein: CASTTPGYSNQPQHF.

The J gene is TRBJ2-4, the V gene TRBV27; 8 nucleotides agree with TRBD1. The CDR3 contains 18 residues. V lost 6 bases, J lost 7 bases, and 20 bases stayed unmatched. CDR1 MNHEY and CDR2 SMNVEV come from the germline V gene (reference sequence). The CDR3 DNA reads as TGTGCCAGCAGCCGAAGGGGGCAGGGGGCGGACCGAGGGAACATTCAGTACTTC. This gives the protein CASSRRGQGADRGNIQYF.

The J gene is TRBJ1-5, the V gene TRBV10-2; D may be TRBD1 (6 bases). The CDR3 is made up of 17 amino acids. V lost 0 bases and J 1 base, leaving 13 bases between the germline ends. The V gene's germline CDR1 is WSHSY and CDR2 SAAADI. CDR3 coding DNA: TGCGCCAGCAGTGAGTCAAAACAGGGAGAGAGCAATCAGCCCCAGCATTTT. This translates into CASSESKQGESNQPQHF.

This clone was observed a few times. J is TRBJ2-3 and V is TRBV6-4; 13 bases are a match to TRBD2. CDR1 MRHNA and CDR2 SNTAGT come from the germline V gene. V trimming: 0 bases; J trimming: 6 bases; junction bases outside the gene matches: 0. The CDR3 spans 15 residues. CDR3 protein: CASSDSTSGGDTQYF. DNA for the CDR3: TGTGCCAGCAGTGACTCGACTAGCGGGGGGGATACGCAGTATTTT.

This chain uses TRBV7-9 with TRBJ2-2; 9 nucleotides agree with TRBD1. The CDR3 totals 15 residues. The J segment lost 7 bases and the V segment lost 2 bases, leaving 5 bases of the junction unmatched. The V gene's germline CDR1 is SEHNR and CDR2 FQNEAQ (reference sequence). For the CDR3, the DNA is TGTGCCAGCAGCTTAACAGGGGGCCGGAGCGGGGAGCTGTTTTTT. As protein: CASSLTGGRSGELFF.

The chain carries TRBV10-3 and TRBJ2-7, with 9 bases matching TRBD1. V lost 5 bases to trimming and J lost 5 bases; unmatched junction nucleotides: 7. Germline lookup yields CDR1 ENHRY and CDR2 SYGVKD. This CDR3 region has 14 residues. CDR3 coding DNA: TGTGCCATCAGTCCGGGACAGGGATCTAACGAGCAGTACGTC. This sequence encodes CAISPGQGSNEQYV.